The source of this T cell receptor (beta chain) is a study of identical twins. General study points: With abundant cord blood beta clonotypes, insertions were fewer; memory repertoires showed no such pattern. Cross-sectional statistics, not tracking of the same donors, supported the conclusions. Out-of-frame alpha sequences common to twins exhibited a surplus of low generation probability.

This clonotype was observed a handful of times. Its antigen remains unknown. The CDR3 extends over 14 amino acids. With 1 base removed from V and 0 bases from J, the gap between germline ends came to 4 bases. CDR1 is KGHDR, CDR2 SFDVKD, per germline. All donors were healthy Caucasians. TCRdb re-analysed the 5' RACE reads in MiXCR, keeping a single row per CDR3 protein. The data show about 810,000 distinct CDR3 sequences, 9% to 15% seen once. These data were also filed under a second study, of yellow fever vaccine responses in identical twins.

The gene calls are TRBV24-1 and TRBJ2-3, with no clear D. The sequence was collected from a young woman in good health. The specimen was PBMCs. CDR3 DNA sequence: TGTGCCACCAGTGATTTTCTTAGCACAGATACGCAGTATTTT. Residues: CATSDFLSTDTQYF.